Given below is one TCR beta chain in context. The record originates from a study of T cells in Graves' hyperthyroidism and ophthalmopathy. Trimming took 6 bases from V and 7 from J, leaving 15 bases between them. There are 13 residues in the CDR3. Germline CDR1 reads MNHEY; CDR2 reads SMNVEV (reference sequence). TCR beta CDR3 sequences were amplified from RNA transcripts. A set of HTBI primers served as the primers for a first-round RT-PCR of the TCR CDR3. TCRdb fed the multiplex PCR reads into MiXCR, producing one record per CDR3 protein. The table lists about 720,000 distinct CDR3 sequences, around a sixth of them singletons, with over 15% in the top ten.

What was sequenced was blood. The V and J genes are TRBV27 and TRBJ1-1; D not resolved. The sequence derives from a woman aged 45-65 years with Graves' hyperthyroidism that later progressed to Graves' ophthalmopathy. The CDR3 protein is CASRLKGGNEAFF. CDR3 DNA sequence: TGTGCCAGCAGACTAAAAGGAGGAAATGAAGCTTTCTTT.